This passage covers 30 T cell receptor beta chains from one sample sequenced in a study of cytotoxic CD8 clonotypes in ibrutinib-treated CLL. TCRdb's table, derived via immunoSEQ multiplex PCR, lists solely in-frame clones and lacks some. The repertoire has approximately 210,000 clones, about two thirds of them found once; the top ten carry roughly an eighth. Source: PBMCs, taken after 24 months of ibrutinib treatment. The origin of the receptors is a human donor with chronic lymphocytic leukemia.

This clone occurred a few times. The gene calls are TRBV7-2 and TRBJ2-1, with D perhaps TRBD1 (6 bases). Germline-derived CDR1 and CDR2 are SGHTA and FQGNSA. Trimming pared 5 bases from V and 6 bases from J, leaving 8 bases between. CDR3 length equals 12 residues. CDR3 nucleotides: TGTGCCAGCAGCCAGGGGAGCAATGAGCAGTTCTTC. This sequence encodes CASSQGSNEQFF.

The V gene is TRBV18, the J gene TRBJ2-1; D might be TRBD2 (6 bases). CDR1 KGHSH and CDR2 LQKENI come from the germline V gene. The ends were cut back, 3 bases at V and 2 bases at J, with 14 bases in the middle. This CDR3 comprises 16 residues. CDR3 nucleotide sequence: TGTGCCAGCTCACCTGAGGGCGAGCGGGCCTACAATGAGCAGTTCTTC. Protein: CASSPEGERAYNEQFF.

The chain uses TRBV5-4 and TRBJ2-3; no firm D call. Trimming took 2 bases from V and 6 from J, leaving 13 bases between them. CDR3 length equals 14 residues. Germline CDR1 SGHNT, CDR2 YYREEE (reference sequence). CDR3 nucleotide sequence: TGTGCCAGCAGCTTCGATTCCAGCATGGATACGCAGTATTTT. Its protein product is CASSFDSSMDTQYF.

The CDR3 DNA sequence: TGTGCCAGCAGGGGTGGACTAGCCCAAGAGACCCAGTACTTC. It is translated as CASRGGLAQETQYF. The J gene is TRBJ2-5, the V gene TRBV6-5; 8 bases align to TRBD2. The germline V gene has CDR1 MNHEY and CDR2 SVGAGI. The CDR3 has 14 residues. Trimming cost V 6 bases and J 1 base; bases outside gene matches: 4.

Written as DNA, the CDR3 is TGTGCCAGCTCACTTCAGGAGAACTATGGCTACACCTTC. Translation gives CASSLQENYGYTF. The V gene is TRBV18, the J gene TRBJ1-2; D not certain. CDR3 size: 13 residues. The V gene's germline CDR1 is KGHSH and CDR2 LQKENI. Trimming took off 4 bases at V and 2 bases at J, with 8 bases between the two ends.

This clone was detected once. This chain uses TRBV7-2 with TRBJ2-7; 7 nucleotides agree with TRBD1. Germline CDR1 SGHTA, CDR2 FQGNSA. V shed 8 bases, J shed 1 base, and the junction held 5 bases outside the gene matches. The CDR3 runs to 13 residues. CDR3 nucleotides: TGTGCCAGCGCCAGGGACAGATCCTACGAGCAGTACTTC. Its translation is CASARDRSYEQYF.

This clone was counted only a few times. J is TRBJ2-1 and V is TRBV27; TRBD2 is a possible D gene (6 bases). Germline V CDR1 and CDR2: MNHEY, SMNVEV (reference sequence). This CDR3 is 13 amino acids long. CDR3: CAVRGRSYNEQFF. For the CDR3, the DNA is TGTGCGGTCCGGGGGAGATCCTACAATGAGCAGTTCTTC.

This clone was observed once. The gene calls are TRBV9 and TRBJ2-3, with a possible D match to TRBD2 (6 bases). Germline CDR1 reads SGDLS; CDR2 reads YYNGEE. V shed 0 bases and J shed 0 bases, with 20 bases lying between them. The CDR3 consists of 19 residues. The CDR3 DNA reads TGTGCCAGCAGCGTAGCCTACGGCGCCCGAGCGGGTAGCACAGATACGCAGTATTTT. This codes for CASSVAYGARAGSTDTQYF.

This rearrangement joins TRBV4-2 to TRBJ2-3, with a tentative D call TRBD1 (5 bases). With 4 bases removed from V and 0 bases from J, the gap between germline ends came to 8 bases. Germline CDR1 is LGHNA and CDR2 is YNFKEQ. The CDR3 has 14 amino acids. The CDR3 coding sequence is TGTGCCAGCAGCCGACAGCCTAGCACAGATACGCAGTATTTT. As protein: CASSRQPSTDTQYF.

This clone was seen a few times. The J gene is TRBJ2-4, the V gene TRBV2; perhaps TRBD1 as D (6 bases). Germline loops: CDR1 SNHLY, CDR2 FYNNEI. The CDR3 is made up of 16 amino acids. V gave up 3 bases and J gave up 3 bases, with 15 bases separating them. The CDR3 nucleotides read TGTGCCAGCAGTGACCTCAACAGGGTTGGCAAAAACATTCAGTACTTC. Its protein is CASSDLNRVGKNIQYF.

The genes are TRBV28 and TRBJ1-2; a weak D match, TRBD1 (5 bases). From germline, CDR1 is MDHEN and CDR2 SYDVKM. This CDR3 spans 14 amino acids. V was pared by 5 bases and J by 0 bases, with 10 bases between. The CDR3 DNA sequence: TGTGCCAGCAGTCTTAGGGGATCTAACTATGGCTACACCTTC. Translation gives CASSLRGSNYGYTF.

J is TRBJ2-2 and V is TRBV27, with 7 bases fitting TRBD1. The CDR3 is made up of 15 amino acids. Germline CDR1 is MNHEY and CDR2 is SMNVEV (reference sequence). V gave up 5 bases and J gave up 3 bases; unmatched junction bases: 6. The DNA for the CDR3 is TGTGCCAGCAGTCAAACAGGGGTGGACACCGGGGAGCTGTTTTTT. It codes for CASSQTGVDTGELFF.

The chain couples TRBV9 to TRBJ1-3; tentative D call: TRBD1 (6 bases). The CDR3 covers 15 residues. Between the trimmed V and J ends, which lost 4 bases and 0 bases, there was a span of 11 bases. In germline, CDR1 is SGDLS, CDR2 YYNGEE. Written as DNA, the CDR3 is TGTGCCAGCAGCCCCCTGGACAGCTCTGGAAACACCATATATTTT. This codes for CASSPLDSSGNTIYF.

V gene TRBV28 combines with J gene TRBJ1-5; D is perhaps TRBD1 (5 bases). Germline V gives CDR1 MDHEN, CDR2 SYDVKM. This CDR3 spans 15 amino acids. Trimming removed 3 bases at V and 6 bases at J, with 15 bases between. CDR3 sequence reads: CASSFPRGGVQPQHF. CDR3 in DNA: TGTGCCAGCAGTTTCCCAAGGGGAGGAGTTCAGCCCCAGCATTTT.

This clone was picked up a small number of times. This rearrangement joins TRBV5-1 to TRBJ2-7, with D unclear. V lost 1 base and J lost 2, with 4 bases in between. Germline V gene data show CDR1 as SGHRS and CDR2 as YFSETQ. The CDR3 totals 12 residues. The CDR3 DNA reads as TGCGCCAGCAGCTTGCGGCCCTACGAGCAGTACTTC. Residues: CASSLRPYEQYF.

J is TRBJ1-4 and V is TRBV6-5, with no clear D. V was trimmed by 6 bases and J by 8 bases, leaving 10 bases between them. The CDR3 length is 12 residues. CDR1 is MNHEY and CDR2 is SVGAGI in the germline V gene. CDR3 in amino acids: CASSTGFEKLFF. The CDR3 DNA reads TGTGCCAGCAGCACCGGGTTCGAAAAACTGTTTTTT.

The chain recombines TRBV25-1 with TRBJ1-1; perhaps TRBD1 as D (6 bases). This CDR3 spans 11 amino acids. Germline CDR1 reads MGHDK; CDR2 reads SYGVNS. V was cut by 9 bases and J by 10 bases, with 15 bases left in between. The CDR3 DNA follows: TGTGCCAGAGGGGGGGGGAAGGGAGCTTTCTTT. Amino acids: CARGGGKGAFF.

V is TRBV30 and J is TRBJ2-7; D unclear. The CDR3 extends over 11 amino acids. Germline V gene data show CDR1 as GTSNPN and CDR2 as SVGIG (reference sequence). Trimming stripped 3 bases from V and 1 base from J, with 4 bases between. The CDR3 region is CAWSMSYEQYF. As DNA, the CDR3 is TGTGCCTGGAGCATGTCCTACGAGCAGTACTTC.

CDR3 region: CASSGGTGIGEKLFF. The CDR3 DNA reads TGTGCCAGCAGCGGGGGGACAGGGATTGGTGAAAAACTGTTTTTT. The gene calls are TRBV5-6 and TRBJ1-4; 9 bases align to TRBD1. The ends lost 4 bases at V and 7 bases at J; junction bases unmatched: 8. The CDR3 is 15 amino acids. The germline gives CDR1 SGHDT, CDR2 YYEEEE. Variable domain in full (rest from reference TRBV5-6 and TRBJ1-4): DAGVTQSPTHLIKTRGQQVTLRCSPKSGHDTVSWYQQALGQGPQFIFQYYEEEERQRGNFPDRFSGHQFPNYSSELNVNALLLGDSALYLCASSGGTGIGEKLFFGSGTQLSVL.

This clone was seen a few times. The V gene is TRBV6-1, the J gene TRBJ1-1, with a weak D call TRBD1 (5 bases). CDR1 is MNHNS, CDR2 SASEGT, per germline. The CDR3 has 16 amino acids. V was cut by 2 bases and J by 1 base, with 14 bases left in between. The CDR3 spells CASSEIEGRGNTEAFF. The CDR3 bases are TGTGCCAGCAGTGAAATAGAGGGAAGGGGGAACACTGAAGCTTTCTTT.

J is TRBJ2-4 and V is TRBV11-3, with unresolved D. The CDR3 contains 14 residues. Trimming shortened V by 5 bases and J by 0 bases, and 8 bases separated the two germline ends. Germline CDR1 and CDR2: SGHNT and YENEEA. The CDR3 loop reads CASSGRLAKNIQYF. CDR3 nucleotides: TGTGCCAGCAGCGGGCGACTAGCCAAAAACATTCAGTACTTC.

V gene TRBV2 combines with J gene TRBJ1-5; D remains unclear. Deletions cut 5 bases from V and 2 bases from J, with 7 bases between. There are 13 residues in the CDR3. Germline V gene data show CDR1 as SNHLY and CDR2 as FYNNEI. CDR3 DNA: TGTGCCAGCAGTATGTACGGCAATCAGCCCCAGCATTTT. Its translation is CASSMYGNQPQHF. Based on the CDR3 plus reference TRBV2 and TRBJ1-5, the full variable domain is EPEVTQTPSHQVTQMGQEVILRCVPISNHLYFYWYRQILGQKVEFLVSFYNNEISEKSEIFDDQFSVERPDGSNFTLKIRSTKLEDSAMYFCASSMYGNQPQHFGDGTRLSIL.

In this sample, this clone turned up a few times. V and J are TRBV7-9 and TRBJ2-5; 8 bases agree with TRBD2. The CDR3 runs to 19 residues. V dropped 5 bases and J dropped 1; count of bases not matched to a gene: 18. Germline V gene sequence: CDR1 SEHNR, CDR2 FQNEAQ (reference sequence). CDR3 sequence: CASSPALLAVGTFQETQYF. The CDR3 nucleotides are TGTGCCAGCAGCCCGGCCCTACTAGCGGTGGGTACGTTCCAAGAGACCCAGTACTTC.

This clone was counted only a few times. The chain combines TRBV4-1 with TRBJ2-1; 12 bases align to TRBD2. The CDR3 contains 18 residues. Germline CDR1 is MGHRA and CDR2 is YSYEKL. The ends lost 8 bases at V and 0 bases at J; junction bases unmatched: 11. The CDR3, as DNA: TGCGCCAGCTCCTGGACTAGCGGGAATCGAGGCTCCTACAATGAGCAGTTCTTC. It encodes CASSWTSGNRGSYNEQFF.

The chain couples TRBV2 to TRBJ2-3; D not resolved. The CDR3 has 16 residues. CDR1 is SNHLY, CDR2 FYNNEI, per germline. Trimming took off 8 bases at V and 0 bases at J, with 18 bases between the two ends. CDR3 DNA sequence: TGTGCCAGCGTTGACGGGCGGTCACGTAGCACAGATACGCAGTATTTT. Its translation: CASVDGRSRSTDTQYF.

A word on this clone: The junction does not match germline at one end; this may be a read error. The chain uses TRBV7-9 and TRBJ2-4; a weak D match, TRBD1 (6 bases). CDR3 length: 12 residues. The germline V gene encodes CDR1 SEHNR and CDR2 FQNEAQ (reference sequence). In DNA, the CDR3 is TGTGCCAGCAGCTTAAGGCCGGGACACCCCTTTTTC. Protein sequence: CASSLRPGHPFF.

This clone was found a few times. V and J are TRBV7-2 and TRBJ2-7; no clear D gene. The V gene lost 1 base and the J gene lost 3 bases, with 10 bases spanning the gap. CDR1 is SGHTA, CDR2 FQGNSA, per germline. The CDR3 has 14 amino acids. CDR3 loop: CASSLERTIYEQYF. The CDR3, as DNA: TGTGCCAGCAGCTTAGAAAGGACGATCTACGAGCAGTACTTC.

CDR3 sequence (DNA): TGCGCCAGCACCCCCGACAGGGTGCCCTACGAGCAGTACTTC. This gives the protein CASTPDRVPYEQYF. The chain carries TRBV5-1 and TRBJ2-7; 7 bases are shared with TRBD1. The ends lost 6 bases at V and 2 bases at J; junction bases unmatched: 8. The CDR3 extends over 14 amino acids. CDR1 and CDR2 from the germline V gene are SGHRS and YFSETQ.

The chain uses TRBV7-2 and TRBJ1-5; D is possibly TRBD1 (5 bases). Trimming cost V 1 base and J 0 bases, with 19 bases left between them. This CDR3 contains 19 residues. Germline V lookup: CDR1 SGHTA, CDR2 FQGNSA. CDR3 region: CASSLVSAGQGYSNQPQHF. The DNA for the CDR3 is TGTGCCAGCAGCTTAGTTTCTGCAGGGCAGGGATATAGCAATCAGCCCCAGCATTTT.

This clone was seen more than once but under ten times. The chain's CDR3 is CASSQGTNEKLFF. The CDR3 coding sequence is TGTGCCAGCTCCCAGGGTACTAATGAAAAACTGTTTTTT. The V and J genes are TRBV7-3 and TRBJ1-4; a possible D gene is TRBD1 (5 bases). The CDR3 contains 13 residues. The V gene lost 8 bases and the J gene lost 2 bases, with 9 bases spanning the gap. In germline, CDR1 is SGHTA, CDR2 FQGTGA. The variable domain in full, completed from reference TRBV7-3 and TRBJ1-4, reads GAGVSQTPSNKVTEKGKYVELRCDPISGHTALYWYRQSLGQGPEFLIYFQGTGAADDSGLPNDRFFAVRPEGSVSTLKIQRTERGDSAVYLCASSQGTNEKLFFGSGTQLSVL.